One and the same sample provided the 26 T cell receptor beta chains below, sequenced in a study of blood T cell repertoires in COVID-19. The table came from immunoSEQ multiplex PCR; TCRdb's copy has only in-frame clones and leaves some out. The table includes under 100,000 clones, roughly 80% detected once. The source material was peripheral blood. These receptors were taken from a man at least 80 years old with active or convalescent COVID-19.

V gene TRBV28 combines with J gene TRBJ1-3, with D unclear. This CDR3 is 14 amino acids long. The ends were cut back, 8 bases at V and 0 bases at J, with 11 bases in the middle. Per the germline V gene, CDR1 is MDHEN and CDR2 is SYDVKM. The CDR3 is CASFSTPSGNTIYF. The CDR3 region has the DNA TGTGCCAGCTTCTCTACCCCCTCTGGAAACACCATATATTTT.

Remarks on this clone: Other DNA sequences of this sample code for an identical CDR3. This sequence joins TRBV12-3 or TRBV12-4 and TRBJ1-2; 8 nucleotides match TRBD1. The trim removed 5 bases at V and 5 bases at J, leaving 4 bases unmatched. The CDR3 is made up of 13 amino acids. CDR3: CASSPGQGYGYTF. The CDR3 DNA reads TGTGCCAGCAGTCCCGGACAGGGTTATGGCTACACCTTC.

The genes are TRBV28 and TRBJ1-3; D not resolved. Trimming removed 6 bases from V and 5 bases from J, with 17 bases in between. Germline V gene lookup returns CDR1 MDHEN and CDR2 SYDVKM. The CDR3 extends over 15 amino acids. CDR3: CASSTSSGRRNTIYF. The CDR3 nucleotides are TGTGCCAGCAGCACCTCTTCCGGCAGGAGAAACACCATATATTTT.

The chain combines TRBV2 with TRBJ1-2; 7 bases are a match to TRBD1. J gave up 0 bases and V 7 bases, and 14 bases lay outside the gene matches. Germline assignment: CDR1 SNHLY and CDR2 FYNNEI. This CDR3 has 17 residues. In nucleotides, the CDR3 is TGTGCCAGCACCGAAGGGGCAGGGGGAGCGGCTAACTATGGCTACACCTTC. Translation gives CASTEGAGGAANYGYTF.

This clone has a count of ten or more. The genes are TRBV19 and TRBJ1-6; possibly TRBD1 for D (5 bases). V lost 9 bases and J 5 bases, leaving 11 bases between the germline ends. This CDR3 contains 13 residues. Germline V gene lookup returns CDR1 LNHDA and CDR2 SQIVND (reference sequence). CDR3 residues: CASSDRNNSPLHF. For the CDR3, the DNA is TGTGCCAGCTCCGACAGAAATAATTCACCCCTCCACTTT.

This clone occurred a few times. V usage is TRBV10-3 and J usage is TRBJ2-7; 10 bases align to TRBD2. The germline V gene has CDR1 ENHRY and CDR2 SYGVKD. J gave up 2 bases and V 8 bases, and 12 bases lay outside the gene matches. The CDR3 has 16 residues. The CDR3 region is CAIAPGSGGSPYEQYF. CDR3 DNA sequence: TGTGCCATCGCACCAGGTAGCGGGGGGAGTCCCTACGAGCAGTACTTC.

This clone was counted once. The chain couples TRBV7-8 to TRBJ2-1, with D perhaps matching TRBD2 (5 bases). CDR1 and CDR2 from the germline V gene are SGHVS and FQNEAQ. The CDR3 runs to 14 residues. The germline V and J ends were trimmed by 4 bases and 6 bases, with 13 bases remaining between them. The chain's CDR3 is CASSSDWALNEQFF. Written as DNA, the CDR3 is TGTGCCAGCAGCTCGGACTGGGCCCTCAATGAGCAGTTCTTC.

V gene TRBV4-2 combines with J gene TRBJ2-3, with 10 bases matching TRBD2. Losses at the gene ends were 2 bases for V and 1 base for J; bases not matched to a gene: 3. Germline V gene sequence: CDR1 LGHNA, CDR2 YNFKEQ. CDR3 length: 16 amino acids. In DNA form, the CDR3 reads TGTGCCAGCAGCCAAACTCTAGCGGGGGGCACAGATACGCAGTATTTT. Translating gives CASSQTLAGGTDTQYF.

The V call is TRBV6-5, the J call TRBJ1-6, with D possibly TRBD1 on 6 matching bases. The CDR3 is 15 residues long. Germline V CDR1 and CDR2: MNHEY, SVGAGI. V dropped 6 bases and J dropped 4 bases, with 13 bases sitting between them. The CDR3 loop reads CASRPRDTYNSPLHF. The CDR3 coding sequence is TGTGCCAGCAGGCCCCGGGACACATATAATTCACCCCTCCACTTT.

CDR3 loop: CASSYSRQNNQPQHF. The CDR3 DNA is TGTGCCAGCAGTTACTCGAGGCAGAACAATCAGCCCCAGCATTTT. The chain uses TRBV6-6 and TRBJ1-5; D is unclear. V lost 0 bases, J lost 3 bases, and 9 bases lay in between. The CDR3 length is 15 residues. Germline assignment: CDR1 MNHNY and CDR2 SVGAGI (reference sequence).

The rearrangement joins TRBV2 to TRBJ1-2; tentatively, D is TRBD1 (5 bases). There are 12 residues in the CDR3. In germline, CDR1 is SNHLY, CDR2 FYNNEI. V dropped 8 bases and J dropped 8 bases, with 15 bases sitting between them. CDR3 coding DNA: TGTGCCAGCGGAGCGGGACTCGGGGGCTACACCTTC. Translated, it gives CASGAGLGGYTF.

The rearrangement uses TRBV6-6 and TRBJ1-1; TRBD1 aligns across 7 bases. V trimming: 11 bases; J trimming: 4 bases; junction bases outside the gene matches: 16. Germline loops: CDR1 MNHNY, CDR2 SVGAGI (reference sequence). This CDR3 has 15 residues. CDR3 nucleotide sequence: TGTGCCTCGACTTCCGACAGGGCGGAAAGCACTGAAGCTTTCTTT. It translates to CASTSDRAESTEAFF.

J is TRBJ1-2 and V is TRBV5-6, with 11 bases fitting TRBD1. Germline CDR1 is SGHDT and CDR2 is YYEEEE. This CDR3 region has 15 residues. The ends lost 7 bases at V and 10 bases at J; junction bases unmatched: 15. CDR3 nucleotides: TGTGCCAGCGATGGGACAGGGGGTCCGCACTTGGACTACACCTTC. Protein: CASDGTGGPHLDYTF. The full variable domain, completed using reference TRBV5-6 and TRBJ1-2, is DAGVTQSPTHLIKTRGQQVTLRCSPKSGHDTVSWYQQALGQGPQFIFQYYEEEERQRGNFPDRFSGHQFPNYSSELNVNALLLGDSALYLCASDGTGGPHLDYTFGSGTRLTVV.

The rearrangement joins TRBV11-2 to TRBJ2-7; TRBD1 might be the D (6 bases). The V end lost 0 bases, the J end lost 2 bases, and 11 bases lay between the germline ends. This CDR3 comprises 15 residues. Germline V gene sequence: CDR1 SGHAT, CDR2 FQNNGV. The CDR3 loop is CASSLDSQGTYEQYF. The CDR3 DNA sequence: TGTGCCAGCAGCTTAGATAGCCAGGGGACCTACGAGCAGTACTTC.

The CDR3 sequence: CASSPLGVRGYGYTF. In DNA form, the CDR3 reads TGTGCCAGCAGCCCCCTCGGGGTAAGAGGCTATGGCTACACCTTC. The chain links TRBV14 to TRBJ1-2; D is ambiguous. V lost 4 bases and J 4 bases, leaving 16 bases between the germline ends. The germline gives CDR1 SGHDN, CDR2 FVKESK. The CDR3 totals 15 residues.

This clone occurred a few times. The chain has TRBV27 and TRBJ1-3; no definite D call. CDR3 size: 13 residues. Per germline, CDR1 MNHEY and CDR2 SMNVEV (reference sequence). Trimming removed 5 bases at V and 0 bases at J, with 5 bases between. The CDR3 nucleotides read TGTGCCAGCAGTCCTAACTCTGGAAACACCATATATTTT. Encoded protein: CASSPNSGNTIYF.

The rearrangement joins TRBV3-1 (or the pseudogene TRBV3-2) to TRBJ1-2; 9 positions agree with TRBD1. The J segment lost 4 bases and the V segment lost 1 base, leaving 7 bases of the junction unmatched. Germline lookup yields CDR1 LGHDT and CDR2 YNNKEL (reference sequence). CDR3 size: 16 residues. The CDR3 is CASSQGSADRGYGYTF. Here the CDR3 DNA reads TGTGCCAGCAGCCAAGGAAGCGCGGACAGGGGCTATGGCTACACCTTC.

The rearrangement uses TRBV10-2 and TRBJ1-5; 10 positions match TRBD1. The CDR3 is 14 amino acids. Germline lookup yields CDR1 WSHSY and CDR2 SAAADI. With 10 bases clipped from V and 4 bases from J, the junction kept 7 bases outside the gene matches. The CDR3 sequence: CATADRGLNQPQHF. The CDR3, as DNA: TGCGCCACTGCGGACAGGGGGTTAAATCAGCCCCAGCATTTT.

The sample holds a few counts of this clone. This sequence joins TRBV9 and TRBJ2-1, with a possible D match to TRBD1 (6 bases). CDR3 length: 18 amino acids. V was trimmed by 0 bases and J by 2 bases, leaving 18 bases between them. In germline, CDR1 is SGDLS, CDR2 YYNGEE. The CDR3 nucleotides are TGTGCCAGCAGCGTAGTACCCCAAACAGGGACCGCCTACAATGAGCAGTTCTTC. Encoded protein: CASSVVPQTGTAYNEQFF. Looking up the rest from reference TRBV9 and TRBJ2-1 gives the full variable domain: DSGVTQTPKHLITATGQRVTLRCSPRSGDLSVYWYQQSLDQGLQFLIQYYNGEERAKGNILERFSAQQFPDLHSELNLSSLELGDSALYFCASSVVPQTGTAYNEQFFGPGTRLTVL.

The chain links TRBV9 to TRBJ1-6; weak D call: TRBD1 (6 bases). Germline V CDR1 and CDR2: SGDLS, YYNGEE. V shed 5 bases and J shed 5 bases, with 11 bases lying between them. CDR3 length equals 14 residues. The chain's CDR3 is CASSQKGDNSPLHF. CDR3 nucleotide sequence: TGTGCCAGCAGTCAGAAGGGGGATAATTCACCCCTCCACTTT. Full variable domain (outside the CDR3, taken from reference TRBV9 and TRBJ1-6): DSGVTQTPKHLITATGQRVTLRCSPRSGDLSVYWYQQSLDQGLQFLIQYYNGEERAKGNILERFSAQQFPDLHSELNLSSLELGDSALYFCASSQKGDNSPLHFGNGTRLTVT.

The chain combines TRBV7-9 with TRBJ2-3; 10 bases match TRBD2. The CDR3 covers 16 residues. V was clipped by 2 bases and J by 4 bases; unmatched bases: 6. The germline gives CDR1 SEHNR, CDR2 FQNEAQ (reference sequence). The chain's CDR3 is CASSLRIAGGADTQYF. The DNA of the CDR3 is TGTGCCAGCAGCTTACGGATAGCGGGGGGCGCAGATACGCAGTATTTT.

The gene calls are TRBV7-9 and TRBJ2-3, with 8 bases aligning to TRBD2. Germline CDR1 reads SEHNR; CDR2 reads FQNEAQ (reference sequence). Trimming removed 7 bases from V and 2 bases from J; junction bases left unmatched: 11. The CDR3 is made up of 16 amino acids. For the CDR3, the DNA is TGTGCCAGCACCCTATACGCGGGGGGTATCACAGATACGCAGTATTTT. Translating it yields CASTLYAGGITDTQYF.

This sequence joins TRBV27 and TRBJ1-1, with D perhaps matching TRBD1 (5 bases). CDR3 length equals 14 residues. Germline V gene lookup returns CDR1 MNHEY and CDR2 SMNVEV (reference sequence). Trimming left V 0 bases short and J 5 bases short, with 10 bases between. The CDR3: CASSLSGRGTEAFF. CDR3 DNA sequence: TGTGCCAGCAGTTTATCGGGGCGGGGGACTGAAGCTTTCTTT.

J is TRBJ1-4 and V is TRBV19; maybe TRBD1 (5 bases). CDR1 and CDR2 from the germline V gene are LNHDA and SQIVND (reference sequence). This CDR3 is built from 15 residues. Trimming shortened V by 7 bases and J by 7 bases, and 19 bases separated the two germline ends. The CDR3, as DNA: TGTGCCAGTACCCCGGGGGGACTCATGAGTGAAAAACTGTTTTTT. Translation gives CASTPGGLMSEKLFF.

This rearrangement joins TRBV10-3 to TRBJ1-4; 11 bases are shared with TRBD1. CDR1 ENHRY and CDR2 SYGVKD come from the germline V gene. This CDR3 has 15 residues. V dropped 4 bases and J dropped 7; count of bases not matched to a gene: 5. CDR3: CAISGGTGGSEKLFF. DNA of the CDR3: TGTGCCATCAGTGGCGGGACAGGGGGAAGTGAAAAACTGTTTTTT.

The rearrangement links TRBV23-1 to TRBJ1-2, with TRBD1 identical over 10 bases. TRBV23-1 is an ORF, with its function uncertain. Trimming removed 0 bases from V and 5 bases from J; junction bases left unmatched: 6. This CDR3 region has 16 residues. The CDR3 loop reads CASSQSQGGQGYGYTF. CDR3 nucleotide sequence: TGCGCCAGCAGTCAATCTCAGGGGGGACAGGGGTATGGCTACACCTTC.